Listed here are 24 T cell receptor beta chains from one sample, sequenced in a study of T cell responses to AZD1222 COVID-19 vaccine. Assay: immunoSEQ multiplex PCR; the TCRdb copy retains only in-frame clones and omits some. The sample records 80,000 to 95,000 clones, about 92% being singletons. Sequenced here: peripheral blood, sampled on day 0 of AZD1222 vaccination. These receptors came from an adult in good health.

CDR3 coding DNA: TGTGCCAGCAGAGCCGGGACAGTCCCCTACGAGCAGTACTTC. Protein: CASRAGTVPYEQYF. This rearrangement joins TRBV28 to TRBJ2-7; TRBD1 agrees at 7 bases. Per the germline V gene, CDR1 is MDHEN and CDR2 is SYDVKM. V lost 6 bases and J lost 2; bases outside the gene matches: 7. This CDR3 spans 14 amino acids. The full variable domain, rest sourced from reference TRBV28 and TRBJ2-7, is DVKVTQSSRYLVKRTGEKVFLECVQDMDHENMFWYRQDPGLGLRLIYFSYDVKMKEKGDIPEGYSVSREKKERFSLILESASTNQTSMYLCASRAGTVPYEQYFGPGTRLTVT.

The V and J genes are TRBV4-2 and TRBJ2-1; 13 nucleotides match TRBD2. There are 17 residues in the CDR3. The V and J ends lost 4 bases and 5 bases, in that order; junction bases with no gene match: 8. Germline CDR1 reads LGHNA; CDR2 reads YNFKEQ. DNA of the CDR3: TGTGCCAGCAGCCTAACCGGGACTAGCGGGATTAACAATGAGCAGTTCTTC. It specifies CASSLTGTSGINNEQFF.

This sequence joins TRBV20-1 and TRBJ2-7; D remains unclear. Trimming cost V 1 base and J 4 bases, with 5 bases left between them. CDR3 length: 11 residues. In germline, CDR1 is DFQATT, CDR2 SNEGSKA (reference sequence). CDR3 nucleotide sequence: TGCAGTGCTAGAGCTCAATACGAGCAGTACTTC. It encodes CSARAQYEQYF.

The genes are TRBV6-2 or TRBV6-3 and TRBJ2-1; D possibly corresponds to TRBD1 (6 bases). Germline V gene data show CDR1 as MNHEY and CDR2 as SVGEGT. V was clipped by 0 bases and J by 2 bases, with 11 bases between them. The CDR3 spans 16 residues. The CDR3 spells CASSYSLQGAYNEQFF. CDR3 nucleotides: TGTGCCAGCAGTTACTCGCTACAGGGTGCCTACAATGAGCAGTTCTTC.

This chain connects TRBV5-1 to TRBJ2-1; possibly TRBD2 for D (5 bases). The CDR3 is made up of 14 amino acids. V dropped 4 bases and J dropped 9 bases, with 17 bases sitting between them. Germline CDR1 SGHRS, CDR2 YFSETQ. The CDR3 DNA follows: TGCGCCAGCAGCCCCAGACCCCTAGAGGGTGAGCAGTTCTTC. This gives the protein CASSPRPLEGEQFF.

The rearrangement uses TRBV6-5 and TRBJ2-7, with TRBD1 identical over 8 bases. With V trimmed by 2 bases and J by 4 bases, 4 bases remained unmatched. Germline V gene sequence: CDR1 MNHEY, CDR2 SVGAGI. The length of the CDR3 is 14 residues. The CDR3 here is CASSYRDRPYEQYF. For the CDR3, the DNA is TGTGCCAGCAGTTACCGGGACAGGCCATACGAGCAGTACTTC.

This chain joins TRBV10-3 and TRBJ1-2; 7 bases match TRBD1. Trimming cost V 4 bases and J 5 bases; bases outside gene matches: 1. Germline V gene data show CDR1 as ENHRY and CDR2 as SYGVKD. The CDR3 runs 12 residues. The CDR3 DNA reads TGTGCCATCAGTGCAGGGGGTTATGGCTACACCTTC. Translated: CAISAGGYGYTF.

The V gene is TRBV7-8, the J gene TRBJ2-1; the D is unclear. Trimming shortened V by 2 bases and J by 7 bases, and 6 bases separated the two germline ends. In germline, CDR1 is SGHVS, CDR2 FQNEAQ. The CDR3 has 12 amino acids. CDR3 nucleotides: TGTGCCAGCAGCTTAACACGGAATGAGCAGTTCTTC. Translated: CASSLTRNEQFF.

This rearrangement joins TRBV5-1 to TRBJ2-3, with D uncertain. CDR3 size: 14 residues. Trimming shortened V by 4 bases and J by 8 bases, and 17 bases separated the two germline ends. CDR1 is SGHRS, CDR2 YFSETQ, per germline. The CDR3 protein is CASSPPAAVGTQYF. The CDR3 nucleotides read TGCGCCAGCAGCCCCCCTGCCGCAGTAGGTACGCAGTATTTT. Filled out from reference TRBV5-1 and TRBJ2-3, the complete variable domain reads KAGVTQTPRYLIKTRGQQVTLSCSPISGHRSVSWYQQTPGQGLQFLFEYFSETQRNKGNFPGRFSGRQFSNSRSEMNVSTLELGDSALYLCASSPPAAVGTQYFGPGTRLTVL.

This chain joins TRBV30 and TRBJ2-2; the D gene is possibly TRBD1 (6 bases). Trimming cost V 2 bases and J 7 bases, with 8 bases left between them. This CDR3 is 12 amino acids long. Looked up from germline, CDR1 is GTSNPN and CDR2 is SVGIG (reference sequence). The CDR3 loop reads CAWSRGGGELFF. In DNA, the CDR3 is TGTGCCTGGAGTCGAGGGGGCGGGGAGCTGTTTTTT.

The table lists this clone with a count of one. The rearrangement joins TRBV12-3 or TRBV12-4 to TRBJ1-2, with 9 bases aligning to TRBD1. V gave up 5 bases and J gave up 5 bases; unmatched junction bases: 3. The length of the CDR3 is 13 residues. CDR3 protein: CASSLGQGYGYTF. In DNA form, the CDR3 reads TGTGCCAGCAGTCTAGGACAGGGGTATGGCTACACCTTC.

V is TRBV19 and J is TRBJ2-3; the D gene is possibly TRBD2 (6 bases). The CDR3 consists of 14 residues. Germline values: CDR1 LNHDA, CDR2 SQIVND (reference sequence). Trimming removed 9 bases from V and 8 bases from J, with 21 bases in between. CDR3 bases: TGTGCCAGCAACCCACTGGCGGGATCTTCTACGCAGTATTTT. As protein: CASNPLAGSSTQYF.

DNA for the CDR3: TGTGCCAGCAGGACTAGCGGGAGGAACGGGGAGCTGTTTTTT. Protein product: CASRTSGRNGELFF. The V and J genes are TRBV2 and TRBJ2-2, with TRBD2 identical over 13 bases. CDR3 size: 14 residues. From germline, CDR1 is SNHLY and CDR2 FYNNEI. J lost 7 bases, V lost 6 bases, and 2 bases had no gene match. Drawing the rest from reference TRBV2 and TRBJ2-2, the complete variable domain is EPEVTQTPSHQVTQMGQEVILRCVPISNHLYFYWYRQILGQKVEFLVSFYNNEISEKSEIFDDQFSVERPDGSNFTLKIRSTKLEDSAMYFCASRTSGRNGELFFGEGSRLTVL.

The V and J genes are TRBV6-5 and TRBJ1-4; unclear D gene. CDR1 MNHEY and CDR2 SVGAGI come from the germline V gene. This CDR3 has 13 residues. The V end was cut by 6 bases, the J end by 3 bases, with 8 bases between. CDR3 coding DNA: TGTGCCAGCAGGGGTCAGGCTAATGAAAAACTGTTTTTT. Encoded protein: CASRGQANEKLFF.

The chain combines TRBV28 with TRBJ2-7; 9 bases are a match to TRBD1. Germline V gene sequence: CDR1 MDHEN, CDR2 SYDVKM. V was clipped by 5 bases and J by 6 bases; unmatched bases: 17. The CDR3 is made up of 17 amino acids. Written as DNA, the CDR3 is TGTGCCAGCAGTGGGGTAAAAGCGGACAGGGGTTTCGTCGAGCAGTACTTC. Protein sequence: CASSGVKADRGFVEQYF.

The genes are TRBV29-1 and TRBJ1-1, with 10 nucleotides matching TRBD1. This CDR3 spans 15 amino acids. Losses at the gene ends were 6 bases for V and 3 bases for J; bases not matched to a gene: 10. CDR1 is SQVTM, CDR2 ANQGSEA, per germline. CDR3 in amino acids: CSVIDRGLGDTEAFF. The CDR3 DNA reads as TGCAGCGTCATTGACAGGGGGCTAGGAGACACTGAAGCTTTCTTT.

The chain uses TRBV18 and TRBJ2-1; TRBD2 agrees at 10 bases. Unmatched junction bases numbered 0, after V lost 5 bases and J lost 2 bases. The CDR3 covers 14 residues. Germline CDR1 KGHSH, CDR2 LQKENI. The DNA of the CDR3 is TGTGCCAGCTCAAGCGGGAGGGCCTACAATGAGCAGTTCTTC. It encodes CASSSGRAYNEQFF.

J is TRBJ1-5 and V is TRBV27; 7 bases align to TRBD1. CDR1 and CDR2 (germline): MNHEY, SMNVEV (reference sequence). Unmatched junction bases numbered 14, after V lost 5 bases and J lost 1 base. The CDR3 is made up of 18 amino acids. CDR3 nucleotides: TGTGCCAGCAGTCCGACAGGGCAGCGGTATATCAGCAATCAGCCCCAGCATTTT. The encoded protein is CASSPTGQRYISNQPQHF.

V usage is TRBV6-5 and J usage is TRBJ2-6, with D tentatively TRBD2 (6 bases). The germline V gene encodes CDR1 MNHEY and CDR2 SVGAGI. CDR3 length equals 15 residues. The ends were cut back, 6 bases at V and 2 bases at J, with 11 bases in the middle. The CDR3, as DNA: TGTGCCAGCAGGGAGGGTGTTACTGGGGCCAACGTCCTGACTTTC. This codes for CASREGVTGANVLTF.

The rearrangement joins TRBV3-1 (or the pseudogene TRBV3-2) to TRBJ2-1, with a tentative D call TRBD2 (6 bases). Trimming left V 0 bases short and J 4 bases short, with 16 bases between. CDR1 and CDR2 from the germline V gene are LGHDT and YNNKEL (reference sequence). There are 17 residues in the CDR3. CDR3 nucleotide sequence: TGTGCCAGCAGCCAAGATAACGGGAGAGCCAGGTACAATGAGCAGTTCTTC. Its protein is CASSQDNGRARYNEQFF.

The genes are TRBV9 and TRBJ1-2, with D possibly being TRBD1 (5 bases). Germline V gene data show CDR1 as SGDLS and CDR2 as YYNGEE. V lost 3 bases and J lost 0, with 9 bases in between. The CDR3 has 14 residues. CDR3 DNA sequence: TGTGCCAGCAGCGATTGGGGGGCTAACTATGGCTACACCTTC. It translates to CASSDWGANYGYTF.

The CDR3 is CASSVGGFSYEQYF. CDR3 nucleotides: TGTGCCAGCAGCGTAGGAGGATTCTCCTACGAGCAGTACTTC. The chain links TRBV9 to TRBJ2-7; no clear D. The CDR3 length is 14 residues. The V gene lost 0 bases and the J gene lost 0 bases, with 7 bases spanning the gap. Germline V gene sequence: CDR1 SGDLS, CDR2 YYNGEE. The full variable domain, in which reference TRBV9 and TRBJ2-7 provide the parts outside the CDR3, is DSGVTQTPKHLITATGQRVTLRCSPRSGDLSVYWYQQSLDQGLQFLIQYYNGEERAKGNILERFSAQQFPDLHSELNLSSLELGDSALYFCASSVGGFSYEQYFGPGTRLTVT.

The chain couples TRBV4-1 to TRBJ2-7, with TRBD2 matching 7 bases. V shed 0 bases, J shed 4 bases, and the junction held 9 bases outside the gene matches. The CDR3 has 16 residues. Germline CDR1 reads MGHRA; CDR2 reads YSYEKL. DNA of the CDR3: TGCGCCAGCAGCCAAGAAGCGGCTAGCGGACTGTACGAGCAGTACTTC. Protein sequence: CASSQEAASGLYEQYF.

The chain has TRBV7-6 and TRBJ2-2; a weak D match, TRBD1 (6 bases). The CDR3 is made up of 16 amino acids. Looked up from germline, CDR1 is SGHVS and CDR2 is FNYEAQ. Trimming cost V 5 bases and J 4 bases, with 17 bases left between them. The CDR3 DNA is TGTGCCAGCAGCCAGAGGACAGATCCAGGCACCGGGGAGCTGTTTTTT. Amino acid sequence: CASSQRTDPGTGELFF. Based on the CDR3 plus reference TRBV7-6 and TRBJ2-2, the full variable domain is GAGVSQSPRYKVTKRGQDVALRCDPISGHVSLYWYRQALGQGPEFLTYFNYEAQQDKSGLPNDRFSAERPEGSISTLTIQRTEQRDSAMYRCASSQRTDPGTGELFFGEGSRLTVL.